The TCR beta chain under discussion was sequenced for a study of shared clonotypes between healthy human individuals. Sequenced by immunoSEQ multiplex PCR; TCRdb stores in-frame clones only, minus some. The table shows millions of clones, with 85% to 95% occurring only once. CD45RO-negative cells were positively selected for CCR7, leaving out terminally differentiated effector memory CD45RA+ cells. Whole-study findings and limits: Among non-shared clonotypes, generation probabilities were lower than among those shared by all four donors.

With 4 bases removed from V and 0 bases from J, the gap between germline ends came to 11 bases. Germline loops: CDR1 SGHVS, CDR2 FQNEAQ. The CDR3 length is 15 residues. Regarding this clone: Its target is unknown. Other DNA sequences within the sample encode an identical CDR3.

The sample comprised naive CD8+ T cells sorted from blood. The V gene is TRBV7-8, the J gene TRBJ2-3; D might be TRBD1 (6 bases). This clonotype originated in a man younger than 30 in good health. The CDR3 DNA is TGTGCCAGCAGCTCCCGGCAGGGGAGCACAGATACGCAGTATTTT. Translating it yields CASSSRQGSTDTQYF.